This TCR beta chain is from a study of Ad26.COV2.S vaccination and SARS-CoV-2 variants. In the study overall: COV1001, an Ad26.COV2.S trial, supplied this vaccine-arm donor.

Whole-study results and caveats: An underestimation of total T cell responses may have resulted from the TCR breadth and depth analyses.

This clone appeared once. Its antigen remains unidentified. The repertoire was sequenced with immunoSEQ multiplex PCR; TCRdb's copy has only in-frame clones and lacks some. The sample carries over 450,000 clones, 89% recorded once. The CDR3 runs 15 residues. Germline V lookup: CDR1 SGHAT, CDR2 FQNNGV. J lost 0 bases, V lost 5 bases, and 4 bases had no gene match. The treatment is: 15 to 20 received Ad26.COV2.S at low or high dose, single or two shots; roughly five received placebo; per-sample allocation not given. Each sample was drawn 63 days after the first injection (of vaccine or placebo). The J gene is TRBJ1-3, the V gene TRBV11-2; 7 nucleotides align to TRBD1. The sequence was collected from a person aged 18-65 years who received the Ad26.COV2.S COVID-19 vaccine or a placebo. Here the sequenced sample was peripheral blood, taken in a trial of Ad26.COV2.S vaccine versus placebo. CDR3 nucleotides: TGTGCCAGCAGCGATCGGACAGGCTCTGGAAACACCATATATTTT. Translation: CASSDRTGSGNTIYF.